The source of this TCR beta chain is a study of OX40 agonist ivuxolimab in advanced cancers. Across the study: Dosing consisted of intravenous ivuxolimab at 0.01 to 10 mg/kg every 2 weeks. At 65% to 90% male, the cohort had a mean age of 60 years, ranging from about 23 to 79. The eligibility criteria allowed prior anti-PD-1, anti-PD-L1 or anti-CTLA-4 therapy, and under 50% had some.

Notes on the study in general: Among the least clonally expanded were partial responders at 0.1-3.0 mg/kg.

TCRdb's table, derived via immunoSEQ multiplex PCR, lists solely in-frame clones and lacks some. This table holds tens of thousands of clones, around 80% found once. Germline V lookup: CDR1 SNHLY, CDR2 FYNNEI. CDR3 length equals 15 residues. V was trimmed by 2 bases and J by 3 bases, leaving 10 bases between them. Of note for this clone: The target antigen is unknown.

The receptor's source is an adult with an advanced solid tumor such as melanoma, head and neck, liver or kidney cancer. The rearrangement links TRBV2 to TRBJ2-2; D may be TRBD1 (5 bases). The sample consisted of CD4+ or CD8+ T cells sorted from blood, taken in a trial of the OX40 agonist ivuxolimab. CDR3 region: CASSESAGYTGELFF. The CDR3, as DNA: TGTGCCAGCAGTGAATCGGCAGGGTACACCGGGGAGCTGTTTTTT.